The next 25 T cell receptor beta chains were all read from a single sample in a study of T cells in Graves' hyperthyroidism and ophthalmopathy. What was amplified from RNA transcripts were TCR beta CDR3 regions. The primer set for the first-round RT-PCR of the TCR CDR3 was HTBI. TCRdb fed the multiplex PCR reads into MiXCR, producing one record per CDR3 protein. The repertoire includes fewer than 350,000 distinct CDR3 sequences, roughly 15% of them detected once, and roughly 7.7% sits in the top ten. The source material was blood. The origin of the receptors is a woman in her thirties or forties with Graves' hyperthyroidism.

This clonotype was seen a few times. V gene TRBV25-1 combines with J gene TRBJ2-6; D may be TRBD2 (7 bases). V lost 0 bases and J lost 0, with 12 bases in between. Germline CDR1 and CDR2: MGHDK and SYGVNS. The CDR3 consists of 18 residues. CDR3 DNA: TGTGCCAGCAGTGAATATGAGGGGGGGGCCTCTGGGGCCAACGTCCTGACTTTC. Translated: CASSEYEGGASGANVLTF.

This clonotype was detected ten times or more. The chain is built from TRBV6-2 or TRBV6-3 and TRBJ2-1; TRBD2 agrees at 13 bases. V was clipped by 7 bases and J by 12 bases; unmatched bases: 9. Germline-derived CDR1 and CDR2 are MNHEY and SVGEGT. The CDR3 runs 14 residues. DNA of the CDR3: TGTGCCAGCACCCAGACCGGGACTAGCGGGACGCAGTTCTTC. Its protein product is CASTQTGTSGTQFF.

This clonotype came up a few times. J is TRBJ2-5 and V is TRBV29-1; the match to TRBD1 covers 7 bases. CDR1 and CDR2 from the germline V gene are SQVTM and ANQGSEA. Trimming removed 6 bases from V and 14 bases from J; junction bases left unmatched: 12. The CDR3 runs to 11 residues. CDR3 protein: CSVVVGTAAYF. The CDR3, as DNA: TGCAGCGTCGTAGTTGGGACAGCTGCCTACTTC.

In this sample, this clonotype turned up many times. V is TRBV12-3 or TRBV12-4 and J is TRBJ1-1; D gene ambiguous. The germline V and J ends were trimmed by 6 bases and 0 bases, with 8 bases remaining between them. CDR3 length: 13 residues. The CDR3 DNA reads TGTGCCAGCAGCCCGTTAATGAACACTGAAGCTTTCTTT. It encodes CASSPLMNTEAFF.

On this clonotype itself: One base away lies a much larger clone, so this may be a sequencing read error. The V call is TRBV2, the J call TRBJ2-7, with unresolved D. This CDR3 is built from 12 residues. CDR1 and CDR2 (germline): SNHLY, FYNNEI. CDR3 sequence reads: CASSGAFYEQCF. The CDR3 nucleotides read TGTGCCAGCAGTGGAGCATTCTACGAGCAGTGCTTC.

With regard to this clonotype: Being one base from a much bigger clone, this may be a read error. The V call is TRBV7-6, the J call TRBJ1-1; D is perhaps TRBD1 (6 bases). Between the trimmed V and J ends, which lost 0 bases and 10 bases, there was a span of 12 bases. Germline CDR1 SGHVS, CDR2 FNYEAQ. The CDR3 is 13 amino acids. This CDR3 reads CASSLAQGSGAFF. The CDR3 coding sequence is TGTGCCAGCAGCTTAGCACAGGGATCTGGAGCTTTCTTT. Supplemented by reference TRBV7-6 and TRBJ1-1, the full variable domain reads GAGVSQSPRYKVTKRGQDVALRCDPISGHVSLYWYRQALGQGPEFLTYFNYEAQQDKSGLPNDRFSAERPEGSISTLTIQRTEQRDSAMYRCASSLAQGSGAFFGQGTRLTVV.

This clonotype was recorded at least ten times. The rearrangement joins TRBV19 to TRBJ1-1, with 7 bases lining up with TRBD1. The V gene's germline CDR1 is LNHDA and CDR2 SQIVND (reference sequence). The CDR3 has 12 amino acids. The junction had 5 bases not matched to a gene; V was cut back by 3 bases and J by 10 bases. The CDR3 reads CASSMGAGGAFF. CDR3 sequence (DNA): TGTGCCAGTAGTATGGGCGCAGGGGGAGCTTTCTTT.

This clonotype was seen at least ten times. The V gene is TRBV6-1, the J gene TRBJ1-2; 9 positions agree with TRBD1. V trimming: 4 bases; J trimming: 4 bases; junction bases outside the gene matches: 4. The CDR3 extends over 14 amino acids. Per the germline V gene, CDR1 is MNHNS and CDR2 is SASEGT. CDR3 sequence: CASSAPDRGYGYTF. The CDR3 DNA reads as TGTGCCAGCAGTGCCCCGGACAGGGGCTATGGCTACACCTTC.

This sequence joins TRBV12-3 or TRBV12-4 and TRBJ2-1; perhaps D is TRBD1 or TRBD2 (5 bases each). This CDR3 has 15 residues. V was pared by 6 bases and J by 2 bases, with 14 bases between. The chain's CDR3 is CASRAGTAAYNEQFF. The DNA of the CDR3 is TGTGCCAGCAGAGCCGGGACCGCGGCCTACAATGAGCAGTTCTTC.

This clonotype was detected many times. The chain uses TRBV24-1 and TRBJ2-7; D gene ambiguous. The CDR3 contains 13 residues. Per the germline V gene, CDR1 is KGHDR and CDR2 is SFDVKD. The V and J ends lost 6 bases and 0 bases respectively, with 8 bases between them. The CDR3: CATSSTNSYEQYF. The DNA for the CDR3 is TGTGCCACCAGTTCGACAAACTCCTACGAGCAGTACTTC.

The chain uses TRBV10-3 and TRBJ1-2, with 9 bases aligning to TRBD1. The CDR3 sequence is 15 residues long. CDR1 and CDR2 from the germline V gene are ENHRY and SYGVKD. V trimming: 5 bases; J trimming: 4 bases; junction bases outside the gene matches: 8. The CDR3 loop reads CAISSPGTGSYGYTF. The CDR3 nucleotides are TGTGCCATCAGTTCCCCCGGGACAGGGTCCTATGGCTACACCTTC.

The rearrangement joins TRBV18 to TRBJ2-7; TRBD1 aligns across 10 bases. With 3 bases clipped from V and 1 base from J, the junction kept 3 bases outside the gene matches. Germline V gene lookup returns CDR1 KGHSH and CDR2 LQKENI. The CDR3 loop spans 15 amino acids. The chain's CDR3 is CASSPDRGASYEQYF. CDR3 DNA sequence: TGTGCCAGCTCACCGGACAGGGGGGCATCCTACGAGCAGTACTTC.

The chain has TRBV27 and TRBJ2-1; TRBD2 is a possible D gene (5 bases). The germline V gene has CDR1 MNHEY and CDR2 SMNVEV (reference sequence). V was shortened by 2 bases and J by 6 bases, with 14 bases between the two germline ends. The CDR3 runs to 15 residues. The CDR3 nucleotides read TGTGCCAGCAGTTTAAATGCTCAACGGGGCAATGAGCAGTTCTTC. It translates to CASSLNAQRGNEQFF.

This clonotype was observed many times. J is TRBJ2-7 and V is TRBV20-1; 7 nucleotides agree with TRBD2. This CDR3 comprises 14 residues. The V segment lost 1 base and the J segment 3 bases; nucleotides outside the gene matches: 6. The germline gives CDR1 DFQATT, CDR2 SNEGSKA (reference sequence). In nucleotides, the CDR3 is TGCAGTGCTAGAGTAGGACTAGGTCGCTACGAGCAGTACTTC. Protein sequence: CSARVGLGRYEQYF.

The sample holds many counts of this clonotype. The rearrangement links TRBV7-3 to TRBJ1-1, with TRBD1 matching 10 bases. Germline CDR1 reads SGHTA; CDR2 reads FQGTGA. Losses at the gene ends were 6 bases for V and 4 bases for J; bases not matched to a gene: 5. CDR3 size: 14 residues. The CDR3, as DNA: TGTGCCAGCAGTGCGACAGGGGGCAGCACTGAAGCTTTCTTT. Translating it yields CASSATGGSTEAFF.

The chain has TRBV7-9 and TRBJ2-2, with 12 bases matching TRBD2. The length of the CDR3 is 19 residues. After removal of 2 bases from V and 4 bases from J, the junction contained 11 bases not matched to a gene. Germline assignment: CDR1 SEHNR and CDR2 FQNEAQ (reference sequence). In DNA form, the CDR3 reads TGTGCCAGCAGCTTATTCAAGGCTAGCGGGAGGGCGACCACCGGGGAGCTGTTTTTT. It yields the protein CASSLFKASGRATTGELFF.

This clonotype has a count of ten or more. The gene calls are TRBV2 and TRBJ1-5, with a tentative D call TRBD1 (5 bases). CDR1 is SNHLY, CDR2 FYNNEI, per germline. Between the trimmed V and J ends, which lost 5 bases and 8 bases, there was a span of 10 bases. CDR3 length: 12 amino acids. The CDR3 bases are TGTGCCAGCAGTAAGGACACAAAGCCCCAGCATTTT. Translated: CASSKDTKPQHF. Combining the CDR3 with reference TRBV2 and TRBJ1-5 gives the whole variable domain EPEVTQTPSHQVTQMGQEVILRCVPISNHLYFYWYRQILGQKVEFLVSFYNNEISEKSEIFDDQFSVERPDGSNFTLKIRSTKLEDSAMYFCASSKDTKPQHFGDGTRLSIL.

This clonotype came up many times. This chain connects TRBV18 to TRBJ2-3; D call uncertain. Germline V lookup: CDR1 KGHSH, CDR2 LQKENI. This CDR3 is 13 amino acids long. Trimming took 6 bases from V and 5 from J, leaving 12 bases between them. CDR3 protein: CASSLLFGDTQYF. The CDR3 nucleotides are TGTGCCAGCTCGTTACTATTTGGAGATACGCAGTATTTT.

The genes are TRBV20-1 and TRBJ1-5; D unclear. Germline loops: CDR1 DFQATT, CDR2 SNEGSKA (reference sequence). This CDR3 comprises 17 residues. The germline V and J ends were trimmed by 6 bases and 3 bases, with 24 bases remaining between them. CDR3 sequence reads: CSASKLSLLIPNQPQHF. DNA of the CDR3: TGCAGTGCCAGCAAACTTAGTTTATTGATCCCCAATCAGCCCCAGCATTTT.

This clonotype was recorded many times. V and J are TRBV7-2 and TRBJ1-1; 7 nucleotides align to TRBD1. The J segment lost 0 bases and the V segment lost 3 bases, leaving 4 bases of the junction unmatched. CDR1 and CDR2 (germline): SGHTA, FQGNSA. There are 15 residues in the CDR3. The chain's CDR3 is CASSLRGTVNTEAFF. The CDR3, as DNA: TGTGCCAGCAGCTTGAGGGGGACAGTGAACACTGAAGCTTTCTTT. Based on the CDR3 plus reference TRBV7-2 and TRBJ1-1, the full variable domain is GAGVSQSPSNKVTEKGKDVELRCDPISGHTALYWYRQSLGQGLEFLIYFQGNSAPDKSGLPSDRFSAERTGGSVSTLTIQRTQQEDSAVYLCASSLRGTVNTEAFFGQGTRLTVV.

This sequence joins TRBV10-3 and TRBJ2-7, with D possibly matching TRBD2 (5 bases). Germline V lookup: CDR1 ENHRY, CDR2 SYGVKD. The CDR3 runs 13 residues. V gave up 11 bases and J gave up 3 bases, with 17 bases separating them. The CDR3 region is CASSDPGYYEQYF. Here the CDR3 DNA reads TGTGCCTCCTCCGACCCGGGATACTACGAGCAGTACTTC.

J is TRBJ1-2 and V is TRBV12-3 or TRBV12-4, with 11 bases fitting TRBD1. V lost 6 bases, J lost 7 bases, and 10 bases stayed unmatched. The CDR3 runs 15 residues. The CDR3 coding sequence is TGTGCCAGCAGCAAACCCGGACAGGGGGCCAGTGGCTACACCTTC. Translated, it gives CASSKPGQGASGYTF.

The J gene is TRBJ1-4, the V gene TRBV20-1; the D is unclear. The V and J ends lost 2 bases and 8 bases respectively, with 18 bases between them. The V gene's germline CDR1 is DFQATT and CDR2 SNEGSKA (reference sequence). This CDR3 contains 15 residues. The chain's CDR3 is CSARPYGGEHEKLFF. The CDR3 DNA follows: TGCAGTGCTAGACCCTACGGCGGGGAACACGAAAAACTGTTTTTT.

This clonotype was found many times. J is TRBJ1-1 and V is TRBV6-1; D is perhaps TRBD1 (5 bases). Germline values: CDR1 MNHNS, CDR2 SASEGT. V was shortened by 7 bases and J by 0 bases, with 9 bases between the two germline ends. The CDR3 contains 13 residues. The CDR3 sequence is CASTDRMNTEAFF. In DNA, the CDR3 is TGTGCCAGCACAGACAGAATGAACACTGAAGCTTTCTTT.

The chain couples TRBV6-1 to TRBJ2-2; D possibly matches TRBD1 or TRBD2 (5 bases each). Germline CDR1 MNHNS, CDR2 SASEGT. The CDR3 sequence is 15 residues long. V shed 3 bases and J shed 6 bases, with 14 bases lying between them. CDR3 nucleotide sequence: TGTGCCAGCAGTGACGGGGCCGGAAGGGCCGGGGAGCTGTTTTTT. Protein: CASSDGAGRAGELFF.